This entry describes one T cell receptor (beta chain). V dropped 5 bases and J dropped 7 bases, with 9 bases sitting between them. CDR1 is SEHNR and CDR2 is FQNEAQ in the germline V gene (reference sequence). The CDR3 is 12 residues long. The data were obtained in a study of CD8 T cells in Susac syndrome. An amount of RNA that ranged from about 0.45 to 1 ug was reverse transcribed with random hexamers. TCRdb reprocessed the immunoSEQ multiplex PCR reads via MiXCR and lists one record per CDR3 protein. The repertoire holds about 210,000 distinct CDR3 sequences, around 95% seen once, with roughly 0.1% in the top ten.

Sequencing was performed on CD4+ T cells from PBMCs. This TCR came from a human donor with multiple sclerosis. This rearrangement joins TRBV7-9 to TRBJ1-5, with no clear D. The DNA of the CDR3 is TGTGCCAGCAGCAATCCTCCACAGCCCCAGCATTTT. Amino acids: CASSNPPQPQHF.